These 27 T cell receptor beta chains were all obtained from the same sample, sequenced in a study of T-cell memory formation after mild COVID-19. TCRdb analysed the 5' RACE reads with MiXCR anew, one entry per CDR3 protein. The data contain under 50,000 distinct CDR3 sequences, around a quarter of them singletons. The sample comprised PBMCs or a T cell subset sorted from them (not recorded which). Source of these receptors: a man aged 18 to 29 who had mild COVID-19 (a few samples of this study predate the infection). Cell type and time point are not known.

The gene calls are TRBV6-2 or TRBV6-3 and TRBJ1-4; D possibly corresponds to TRBD1 (6 bases). The CDR3 length is 15 residues. Germline V gene lookup returns CDR1 MNHEY and CDR2 SVGEGT. V was pared by 0 bases and J by 5 bases, with 10 bases between. DNA of the CDR3: TGTGCCAGCAGTTACTCTGGGACACGGAATGAAAAACTGTTTTTT. This sequence encodes CASSYSGTRNEKLFF.

The chain has TRBV4-3 and TRBJ2-4, with TRBD1 identical over 9 bases. This CDR3 region has 15 residues. Germline V lookup: CDR1 LGHNA, CDR2 YSLEER. V lost 0 bases, J lost 7 bases, and 4 bases stayed unmatched. The CDR3 loop reads CASSQDGDRVNIQYF. CDR3 DNA sequence: TGCGCCAGCAGCCAAGATGGGGACAGGGTTAACATTCAGTACTTC.

The chain employs TRBV10-3 and TRBJ1-2; tentative D call: TRBD1 (5 bases). In germline, CDR1 is ENHRY, CDR2 SYGVKD. Trimming took off 11 bases at V and 3 bases at J, with 19 bases between the two ends. The CDR3 sequence is 14 residues long. The CDR3 nucleotides read TGTGCCGTGCAAACTCTAACAGGAGACTATGGCTACACCTTC. Translating gives CAVQTLTGDYGYTF.

The J gene is TRBJ2-7, the V gene TRBV4-2; D is possibly TRBD1 (6 bases). The CDR3 spans 12 residues. Germline CDR1 reads LGHNA; CDR2 reads YNFKEQ. V gave up 3 bases and J gave up 4 bases, with 7 bases separating them. The CDR3 protein is CASSQGAYEQYF. CDR3 DNA: TGTGCCAGCAGCCAGGGGGCGTACGAGCAGTACTTC.

This clonotype occurred a few times. J is TRBJ2-5 and V is TRBV4-3; TRBD2 is a possible D gene (6 bases). Trimming pared 1 base from V and 5 bases from J, leaving 8 bases between. Germline CDR1 and CDR2: LGHNA and YSLEER. This CDR3 has 13 amino acids. CDR3 in DNA: TGCGCCAGCAGCCAAGGTGGGAGGGAGACCCAGTACTTC. Translated, it gives CASSQGGRETQYF.

CDR3 sequence: CASSLGVGQGRYTDTQYF. The CDR3 nucleotides are TGTGCCAGCAGCTTAGGCGTCGGGCAGGGGAGATACACAGATACGCAGTATTTT. The chain employs TRBV7-9 and TRBJ2-3; D possibly corresponds to TRBD1 (6 bases). The CDR3 length is 18 residues. The germline V gene encodes CDR1 SEHNR and CDR2 FQNEAQ (reference sequence). The V gene lost 1 base and the J gene lost 2 bases, with 19 bases spanning the gap.

The DNA for the CDR3 is TGCGCCAGCAGCTTCCTAACTAGCGGGGTCACAGATACGCAGTATTTT. This translates into CASSFLTSGVTDTQYF. The chain links TRBV5-1 to TRBJ2-3; TRBD2 aligns across 10 bases. V was pared by 2 bases and J by 2 bases, with 5 bases of the junction left unmatched. The CDR3 has 16 amino acids. Germline lookup yields CDR1 SGHRS and CDR2 YFSETQ.

V is TRBV11-1 and J is TRBJ2-7; 7 nucleotides align to TRBD2. The CDR3 is 15 residues long. Germline values: CDR1 SGHAT, CDR2 FQDESV (reference sequence). The V segment lost 2 bases and the J segment 2 bases; nucleotides outside the gene matches: 6. The CDR3 is CASSLLRDYPYEQYF. In DNA, the CDR3 is TGTGCCAGCAGCTTACTGAGGGACTACCCCTACGAGCAGTACTTC.

The chain employs TRBV7-9 and TRBJ1-6, with unresolved D. The CDR3 contains 14 residues. CDR1 SEHNR and CDR2 FQNEAQ come from the germline V gene (reference sequence). V lost 5 bases, J lost 8 bases, and 13 bases lay in between. The chain's CDR3 is CASSPGPGDSPLHF. CDR3 coding DNA: TGTGCCAGCAGCCCCGGTCCGGGAGATTCACCCCTCCACTTT.

The sample holds many counts of this clonotype. The V and J genes are TRBV28 and TRBJ2-2; possibly TRBD1 or TRBD2 for D (6 bases each). This CDR3 spans 15 amino acids. Germline CDR1 and CDR2: MDHEN and SYDVKM. The V end lost 2 bases, the J end lost 4 bases, and 11 bases lay between the germline ends. CDR3 sequence (DNA): TGTGCCAGCAGTTTAGAGGGGGGAATCACCGGGGAGCTGTTTTTT. Translating gives CASSLEGGITGELFF.

This clonotype was seen more than once but under ten times. The J gene is TRBJ2-3, the V gene TRBV6-6, with TRBD1 matching over 8 bases. CDR1 is MNHNY and CDR2 is SVGAGI in the germline V gene (reference sequence). CDR3 length equals 13 residues. J was trimmed by 3 bases and V by 7 bases; bases with no gene match: 3. The CDR3 sequence: CASTDRGTDTQYF. CDR3 coding DNA: TGTGCCAGCACCGACAGGGGAACAGATACGCAGTATTTT.

The CDR3, as DNA: TGTGCCAGCTCACCTACTAGCGGGGGATATGTTAGCACAGATACGCAGTATTTT. Translation gives CASSPTSGGYVSTDTQYF. The chain is built from TRBV18 and TRBJ2-3; 11 nucleotides agree with TRBD2. Unmatched junction bases numbered 8, after V lost 3 bases and J lost 0 bases. The germline CDR1 and CDR2 sequences are KGHSH and LQKENI. CDR3 length: 18 amino acids.

This clonotype came up a few times. The genes are TRBV4-3 and TRBJ2-1; D call uncertain. CDR1 LGHNA and CDR2 YSLEER come from the germline V gene. V gave up 1 base and J gave up 10 bases, with 14 bases separating them. This CDR3 contains 14 residues. The CDR3 bases are TGCGCCAGCAGCCAAGGCGCCAACCCCGGGGAGCAGTTCTTC. Its protein product is CASSQGANPGEQFF.

The chain has TRBV7-9 and TRBJ1-1; no reliable D call. Per germline, CDR1 SEHNR and CDR2 FQNEAQ (reference sequence). Deletions cut 5 bases from V and 4 bases from J, with 11 bases between. The CDR3 is 13 residues long. CDR3 nucleotides: TGTGCCAGCAGCCCCTATGGAGCCACTGAAGCTTTCTTT. Its protein is CASSPYGATEAFF.

This clonotype was seen a handful of times. The rearrangement joins TRBV6-1 to TRBJ2-1, with 9 bases fitting TRBD2. The J segment lost 7 bases and the V segment lost 3 bases, leaving 4 bases of the junction unmatched. This CDR3 comprises 14 residues. Germline loops: CDR1 MNHNS, CDR2 SASEGT. For the CDR3, the DNA is TGTGCCAGCAGTGAGGGGACTAGCATAAATGAGCAGTTCTTC. As protein: CASSEGTSINEQFF.

Only a few counts were recorded for this clonotype. The chain uses TRBV12-3 or TRBV12-4 and TRBJ1-5; weak D call: TRBD1 (6 bases). Trimming stripped 3 bases from V and 3 bases from J, with 18 bases between. CDR3 length equals 17 residues. This CDR3 reads CASSFLWIKGDNQPQHF. As DNA, the CDR3 is TGTGCCAGCAGTTTTTTATGGATCAAGGGGGACAATCAGCCCCAGCATTTT.

The genes are TRBV2 and TRBJ2-7; TRBD1 or TRBD2 may be the D gene (5 bases each). Germline assignment: CDR1 SNHLY and CDR2 FYNNEI. The length of the CDR3 is 14 residues. Deletions cut 6 bases from V and 4 bases from J, with 16 bases between. The CDR3 coding sequence is TGTGCCAGCAGGGGGGTCGAAGCCAAATACGAGCAGTACGTC. As protein: CASRGVEAKYEQYV.

The rearrangement links TRBV28 to TRBJ2-3; TRBD2 matches 9 bases. CDR3 length equals 14 residues. With 3 bases clipped from V and 3 bases from J, the junction kept 1 base outside the gene matches. Germline V gene lookup returns CDR1 MDHEN and CDR2 SYDVKM. CDR3 nucleotides: TGTGCCAGCAGTTTTCTAGCGGGGACAGATACGCAGTATTTT. Amino acid sequence: CASSFLAGTDTQYF.

This chain joins TRBV29-1 and TRBJ2-5; D may be TRBD1 (6 bases). Germline-derived CDR1 and CDR2 are SQVTM and ANQGSEA. The V and J ends lost 4 bases and 5 bases respectively, with 14 bases between them. The CDR3 consists of 13 residues. The CDR3 spells CSVVGGLGETQYF. CDR3 nucleotides: TGCAGCGTTGTAGGGGGTCTAGGGGAGACCCAGTACTTC.

The chain has TRBV20-1 and TRBJ1-1; tentative D call: TRBD1 (5 bases). Germline CDR1 DFQATT, CDR2 SNEGSKA (reference sequence). The CDR3 has 12 amino acids. The V and J ends lost 6 bases and 1 base respectively, with 9 bases between them. CDR3 sequence reads: CSAWRGNTEAFF. CDR3 DNA sequence: TGCAGTGCATGGAGGGGGAACACTGAAGCTTTCTTT.

The sample holds a few counts of this clonotype. V gene TRBV7-8 combines with J gene TRBJ2-3, with TRBD2 matching 7 bases. The CDR3 has 16 amino acids. Germline lookup yields CDR1 SGHVS and CDR2 FQNEAQ. The ends lost 6 bases at V and 0 bases at J; junction bases unmatched: 9. DNA for the CDR3: TGTGCCAGCAGACAGATCGGACTAGAGAGCACAGATACGCAGTATTTT. It encodes CASRQIGLESTDTQYF. The variable domain in full, completed from reference TRBV7-8 and TRBJ2-3, reads GAGVSQSPRYKVAKRGQDVALRCDPISGHVSLFWYQQALGQGPEFLTYFQNEAQLDKSGLPSDRFFAERPEGSVSTLKIQRTQQEDSAVYLCASRQIGLESTDTQYFGPGTRLTVL.

This clonotype is large (0.1 to 1%) within its sample. CDR3 protein: CASSLYTGTPNGYTF. The CDR3 DNA is TGTGCCAGCAGCCTATACACCGGGACCCCTAATGGCTACACCTTC. The rearrangement uses TRBV6-5 and TRBJ1-2, with a possible D match to TRBD1 (5 bases). Germline V lookup: CDR1 MNHEY, CDR2 SVGAGI. Between the trimmed V and J ends, which lost 6 bases and 6 bases, there was a span of 20 bases. This CDR3 is built from 15 residues.

This clonotype was detected only a few times. The gene calls are TRBV5-5 and TRBJ2-1; D is possibly TRBD1 or TRBD2 (5 bases each). The CDR3 totals 14 residues. The germline V gene encodes CDR1 SGHKS and CDR2 YYEKEE (reference sequence). The V end was cut by 3 bases, the J end by 5 bases, with 12 bases between. The CDR3 region is CASSWVSGHNEQFF. The CDR3, as DNA: TGTGCCAGCAGCTGGGTCTCGGGACACAATGAGCAGTTCTTC.

The CDR3 DNA sequence: TGCAGTGCTAGAGATCTGGAAGGTCGGAACACTGAAGCTTTCTTT. Its translation is CSARDLEGRNTEAFF. The chain carries TRBV20-1 and TRBJ1-1; D ambiguous. The CDR3 consists of 15 residues. From germline, CDR1 is DFQATT and CDR2 SNEGSKA (reference sequence). With 0 bases removed from V and 1 base from J, the gap between germline ends came to 12 bases.

Only a few counts were recorded for this clonotype. The chain has TRBV6-6 and TRBJ2-4; either TRBD1 or TRBD2 may fit D (5 bases each). Per germline, CDR1 MNHNY and CDR2 SVGAGI (reference sequence). V lost 9 bases, J lost 0 bases, and 9 bases lay in between. CDR3 length equals 13 residues. The CDR3 DNA is TGTGCCAGGGGGACGGGAGCCAAAAACATTCAGTACTTC. The encoded protein is CARGTGAKNIQYF.

As for this clonotype: The junction shows a germline mismatch at one end, possibly a read error. The chain couples TRBV6-6 to TRBJ1-2; D is perhaps TRBD1 (6 bases). CDR3 length: 10 residues. Germline CDR1 MNHNY, CDR2 SVGAGI (reference sequence). DNA of the CDR3: TGTGCCAGCTCCTCGGACAGCAGAAGCTTC. Protein sequence: CASSSDSRSF.

The V gene is TRBV4-1, the J gene TRBJ2-5, with 8 nucleotides matching TRBD2. This CDR3 contains 14 residues. The germline CDR1 and CDR2 sequences are MGHRA and YSYEKL. V was clipped by 1 base and J by 3 bases; unmatched bases: 1. The chain's CDR3 is CASSQAGGEETQYF. Written as DNA, the CDR3 is TGCGCCAGCAGCCAAGCCGGGGGGGAAGAGACCCAGTACTTC.